These T cell receptor beta chains were read from a single sample in a study of CD8+ T cells in alopecia areata. TCRdb keeps only in-frame clones here, not all; method: immunoSEQ multiplex PCR. The profile shows around 99,000 clones, roughly 89% of them singletons. This material consisted of CD8+ T cells sorted from blood, taken at week 24, from a patient treated with tofacitinib. The source of these receptors is a human donor with alopecia areata. CDR3s include the opening cysteine and the closing phenylalanine or tryptophan. Fields, in order: V gene, CDR3 length, clone size, J gene, D gene, CDR3 protein, CDR3 DNA. The D gene is left open where the match is weak. Part of the rows lack a size; the others show once, few, many or a class for expanded clones.

V: TRBV5-5
length: 14
size: .
J: TRBJ2-2
D: .
CDR3: CASSLAANTGELFF
DNA: TGTGCCAGCAGCTTAGCGGCGAACACCGGGGAGCTGTTTTTT

V: TRBV4-1
length: 16
size: once
J: TRBJ2-7
D: .
CDR3: CASSQESTGPTYEQYF
DNA: TGCGCCAGCAGCCAAGAATCAACAGGGCCTACCTACGAGCAGTACTTC

V: TRBV6-1
length: 10
size: .
J: TRBJ2-1
D: .
CDR3: CASMLGEQFF
DNA: TGTGCCAGCATGCTCGGCGAGCAGTTCTTC

V: TRBV19
length: 16
size: .
J: TRBJ2-1
D: TRBD1
CDR3: CASSPSRGRAYNEQFF
DNA: TGTGCCAGTAGTCCGAGCAGGGGGCGCGCCTACAATGAGCAGTTCTTC

V: TRBV7-2
length: 15
size: few
J: TRBJ2-3
D: .
CDR3: CASSPPEAATDTQYF
DNA: TGTGCCAGCAGCCCCCCCGAGGCGGCCACAGATACGCAGTATTTT

V: TRBV7-2
length: 14
size: .
J: TRBJ2-7
D: .
CDR3: CASSLVPSSYEQYF
DNA: TGTGCCAGCAGCTTAGTTCCTAGCTCCTACGAGCAGTACTTC

V: TRBV6-5
length: 14
size: .
J: TRBJ2-1
D: .
CDR3: CASSYGVRYNEQFF
DNA: TGTGCCAGCAGTTATGGCGTGCGGTACAATGAGCAGTTCTTC

V: TRBV7-9
length: 15
size: .
J: TRBJ2-1
D: TRBD2
CDR3: CASSFLTSGYNEQFF
DNA: TGTGCCAGCAGCTTTTTGACTAGCGGGTACAATGAGCAGTTCTTC

V: TRBV5-6
length: 16
size: .
J: TRBJ2-3
D: TRBD2
CDR3: CASSLASGGAWNTQYF
DNA: TGTGCCAGCAGCTTGGCCAGCGGGGGGGCTTGGAATACGCAGTATTTT

V: TRBV7-9
length: 16
size: .
J: TRBJ2-7
D: TRBD2
CDR3: CASSLRRTSGRYEQYF
DNA: TGTGCCAGCAGCTTAAGACGGACTAGCGGGCGCTACGAGCAGTACTTC

V: TRBV27
length: 19
size: .
J: TRBJ2-1
D: TRBD2
CDR3: CASSRVPGLAGGPYNEQFF
DNA: TGTGCCAGCAGCCGAGTCCCGGGACTAGCGGGGGGCCCCTACAATGAGCAGTTCTTC

V: TRBV19
length: 16
size: .
J: TRBJ1-5
D: .
CDR3: CASSIQPGYSNQPQHF
DNA: TGTGCCAGTAGTATACAACCGGGCTATAGCAATCAGCCCCAGCATTTT

V: TRBV7-9
length: 14
size: .
J: TRBJ2-3
D: .
CDR3: CASSATGDTDTQYF
DNA: TGTGCCAGCAGTGCGACAGGCGACACAGATACGCAGTATTTT

V: TRBV27
length: 14
size: once
J: TRBJ2-1
D: .
CDR3: CASSFGTARNEQFF
DNA: TGTGCCAGCAGTTTCGGGACTGCTCGCAATGAGCAGTTCTTC